The rows below give T cell receptor beta chains drawn from one sample of a study of T cells in Graves' hyperthyroidism and ophthalmopathy. From the multiplex PCR reads, TCRdb called clonotypes with MiXCR, one entry per CDR3 protein. Here the sample spans 490,000 or so distinct CDR3 sequences, approximately 23% being singletons. Specimen: blood. These receptors all stem from a woman in her sixties or seventies with Graves' ophthalmopathy. CDR3s include the opening cysteine and the closing phenylalanine or tryptophan. The order of the fields is CDR3 DNA, CDR3 protein, D gene, V gene, J gene, clone size. A D gene is named only where the DNA matches it firmly. Not every row has a clone size; where given, it reads once, few, many or a size class.

CDR3 DNA: TGTGCCAGCTCACCACCGGGGGTCTACGAGCAGTACTTC
CDR3 protein: CASSPPGVYEQYF
D gene: .
V gene: TRBV18
J gene: TRBJ2-7
clone size: .

CDR3 DNA: TGTGCCAGCAGCACCCGACGGGGGACTGAAGCTTTCTTT
CDR3 protein: CASSTRRGTEAFF
D gene: .
V gene: TRBV7-3
J gene: TRBJ1-1
clone size: .

CDR3 DNA: TGTGCCAGCAGCGCACAGGGCTCTGGGGCCAACGTCCTGACTTTC
CDR3 protein: CASSAQGSGANVLTF
D gene: .
V gene: TRBV3-1
J gene: TRBJ2-6
clone size: few

CDR3 DNA: TGCAGTGCCCGGGGGGGCGGACTACCTGACTACGAGCAGTACTTC
CDR3 protein: CSARGGGLPDYEQYF
D gene: TRBD2
V gene: TRBV20-1
J gene: TRBJ2-7
clone size: .

CDR3 DNA: TGTGCCAGCAGTCCAATCAGGGGGCTCTCCTACAATGAGCAGTTCTTC
CDR3 protein: CASSPIRGLSYNEQFF
D gene: TRBD1
V gene: TRBV11-2
J gene: TRBJ2-1
clone size: many

CDR3 DNA: TGCAGTGCTAGCCTCCTCCCGGGTCGGGACTATGGCTACACCTTC
CDR3 protein: CSASLLPGRDYGYTF
D gene: .
V gene: TRBV20-1
J gene: TRBJ1-2
clone size: few

CDR3 DNA: TGCAGTGCTAGCGACACCCGGGACACTGAAGCTTTCTTT
CDR3 protein: CSASDTRDTEAFF
D gene: .
V gene: TRBV20-1
J gene: TRBJ1-1
clone size: .

CDR3 DNA: TGTGCCACCAGTGACCCAGGGGGCGTCTATGGCTACACCTTC
CDR3 protein: CATSDPGGVYGYTF
D gene: TRBD1
V gene: TRBV24-1
J gene: TRBJ1-2
clone size: .

CDR3 DNA: TGTGCCAGCAGCTTGGTGGTTACAGGGCCCACAGATACGCAGTATTTT
CDR3 protein: CASSLVVTGPTDTQYF
D gene: .
V gene: TRBV5-4
J gene: TRBJ2-3
clone size: .

CDR3 DNA: TGTGCCAGCAGGGGGACTAGCGGGGAGACCGGGGAGCTGTTTTTT
CDR3 protein: CASRGTSGETGELFF
D gene: TRBD2
V gene: TRBV2
J gene: TRBJ2-2
clone size: many

CDR3 DNA: TGTGCCACCAGTAGAAAACAGGGAATCAAAAACATTCAGTACTTC
CDR3 protein: CATSRKQGIKNIQYF
D gene: .
V gene: TRBV24-1
J gene: TRBJ2-4
clone size: .

CDR3 DNA: TGTGCCAGTAGTCCTACAAACAGGGCAAGCACTGAAGCTTTCTTT
CDR3 protein: CASSPTNRASTEAFF
D gene: .
V gene: TRBV19
J gene: TRBJ1-1
clone size: few

CDR3 DNA: TGCAGTGGAAGTGACTCGCTTAGGAGGAGTGTTACCTACGAGCAGTACTTC
CDR3 protein: CSGSDSLRRSVTYEQYF
D gene: .
V gene: TRBV20-1
J gene: TRBJ2-7
clone size: .

CDR3 DNA: TGTGACAGCAGTTCCTCGACAGGGATGAACGAGCAGTACTTC
CDR3 protein: CDSSSSTGMNEQYF
D gene: TRBD1
V gene: TRBV28
J gene: TRBJ2-7
clone size: .

CDR3 DNA: TGTGCCAGCCGGGGGGCGGGAGGGATTTACAATGAGCAGTTCTTC
CDR3 protein: CASRGAGGIYNEQFF
D gene: TRBD2
V gene: TRBV28
J gene: TRBJ2-1
clone size: .

CDR3 DNA: TGTGCCAGCAGCTCACAGGGTAGCACTGAAGCTTTCTTT
CDR3 protein: CASSSQGSTEAFF
D gene: .
V gene: TRBV7-3
J gene: TRBJ1-1
clone size: many

CDR3 DNA: TGTGCCAGCAAACACGCCCCGACAGGGAGAAACGGGGAGCTGTTTTTT
CDR3 protein: CASKHAPTGRNGELFF
D gene: TRBD1
V gene: TRBV28
J gene: TRBJ2-2
clone size: many

CDR3 DNA: TGTGCCAGCAGTTTAGGTGGGGCTTACCTCACCGGGGAGCTGTTTTTT
CDR3 protein: CASSLGGAYLTGELFF
D gene: .
V gene: TRBV28
J gene: TRBJ2-2
clone size: many

CDR3 DNA: TGTGCCAGCAGCTTATTGGGGACTAGTCTAAATGAGCAGTTCTTC
CDR3 protein: CASSLLGTSLNEQFF
D gene: TRBD2
V gene: TRBV7-3
J gene: TRBJ2-1
clone size: few

CDR3 DNA: TGCAGTGCTAGAGACAGGCGGGAGCTCTACGAGCAGTACTTC
CDR3 protein: CSARDRRELYEQYF
D gene: TRBD2
V gene: TRBV20-1
J gene: TRBJ2-7
clone size: .

CDR3 DNA: TGTGCCAGCAGCGCAACAGGGCGTGGCTACACCTTC
CDR3 protein: CASSATGRGYTF
D gene: .
V gene: TRBV13
J gene: TRBJ1-2
clone size: many

CDR3 DNA: TGCAGTGCCACGGGACAGGGAGGCTACAATGAGCAGTTCTTC
CDR3 protein: CSATGQGGYNEQFF
D gene: TRBD1
V gene: TRBV20-1
J gene: TRBJ2-1
clone size: few

CDR3 DNA: TGCAGCGTTGAAGGACAGAGCTCCTACGAGCAGTACTTC
CDR3 protein: CSVEGQSSYEQYF
D gene: .
V gene: TRBV29-1
J gene: TRBJ2-7
clone size: .